This TCR beta chain was documented in a study of technical replicates of blood from a few donors (dated by TCRdb to 2017 to 2019). A note on this clone: The antigen it recognizes is unknown. No much larger clone is present one base from it, and per-base qualities are unavailable.

The library was made by the immunoSEQ multiplex PCR assay. The table was pulled from immuneACCESS by TCRdb, which kept in-frame rearrangements only. Such tables lose some clones; where checked, under half of the loss comes from unresolved V genes, and the rest has no known cause. This sample lists around 83,000 clones; roughly nine tenths were detected once. The top ten hold more than 0.2% of the sample. V lost 3 bases and J lost 6 bases; the stretch between them is 16 bases long. Spanning cysteine to phenylalanine, the CDR3 consists of 15 amino acids. Only CDR3 DNA remains: 45 bases, in frame from the first base. Looking up the germline V gene (reference sequence) yields CDR1 LNHNV and CDR2 YYDKDF.

Sequencing used T cells isolated from PBMCs. This receptor was obtained from a human donor in good health. The chain is assembled from TRBV15 and TRBJ2-3; a tentative D match to TRBD2 spans 5 bases. The nucleotide sequence reads TGTGCCACCAGCAGCCGGGGTTTTTCAGCGGATACGCAGTATTTT. Protein translation: CATSSRGFSADTQYF.